A single sample gave rise to the 24 T cell receptor beta chains below, sequenced in a study of post-analysis software for immune sequencing data. Points from the study as a whole: Five TRBV segments appeared more often in patients than in controls, and TRBV5-6, TRBV5-1 and TRBV20-1 were among these.

The antigens these receptors bind are not known. Included in the TCR beta cDNA libraries were unique molecular identifiers. TCRdb passed the PCR reads through MiXCR, listing each CDR3 protein once. The sample comprises about 150,000 distinct CDR3 sequences, approximately 30% of which are singletons, and approximately 1.5% rests with the top ten. Sample: blood. The origin of the receptors is a girl between 5 and 17 years old with multiple sclerosis.

In this sample, this clonotype turned up once. This chain joins TRBV27 and TRBJ2-7, with D perhaps matching TRBD1 (5 bases). Germline CDR1 MNHEY, CDR2 SMNVEV (reference sequence). This CDR3 comprises 14 residues. V was trimmed by 4 bases and J by 7 bases, leaving 17 bases between them. The chain's CDR3 is CASSSVLQGWEQYF. The DNA for the CDR3 is TGTGCCAGCAGTTCTGTCCTTCAGGGTTGGGAGCAGTACTTC.

There are many counts of this clonotype. The chain employs TRBV20-1 and TRBJ2-3, with unresolved D. Trimming pared 0 bases from V and 5 bases from J, leaving 24 bases between. Germline V gives CDR1 DFQATT, CDR2 SNEGSKA (reference sequence). The CDR3 is 18 amino acids. For the CDR3, the DNA is TGCAGTGCTAGAGATATCTCCCCCTCGCCCCCCTTCGGAGATACGCAGTATTTT. Its protein is CSARDISPSPPFGDTQYF.

In its sample, this clonotype was seen many times. The rearrangement links TRBV5-6 to TRBJ2-1; D might be TRBD2 (5 bases). Trimming shortened V by 4 bases and J by 4 bases, and 15 bases separated the two germline ends. Germline loops: CDR1 SGHDT, CDR2 YYEEEE. CDR3 length equals 15 residues. The CDR3 is CASSERTGFYNEQFF. In DNA form, the CDR3 reads TGTGCCAGCAGCGAGAGGACGGGATTTTACAATGAGCAGTTCTTC.

This clonotype was found a few times. The chain employs TRBV5-1 and TRBJ1-1; possible D gene TRBD1, 6 bases. CDR1 is SGHRS and CDR2 is YFSETQ in the germline V gene. The CDR3 has 12 residues. Trimming stripped 3 bases from V and 5 bases from J, with 8 bases between. CDR3 sequence: CASSYTGTEAFF. The CDR3 nucleotides are TGCGCCAGCAGCTATACAGGGACTGAAGCTTTCTTT.

This clonotype was seen ten or more times. The chain joins TRBV10-3 to TRBJ2-7, with D uncertain. Germline loops: CDR1 ENHRY, CDR2 SYGVKD. Trimming cost V 2 bases and J 0 bases, with 8 bases left between them. This CDR3 is built from 14 residues. The CDR3 coding sequence is TGTGCCATCAGTGAGGTCCGGACCTCCTACGAGCAGTACTTC. It encodes CAISEVRTSYEQYF.

This clonotype was detected only a few times. V is TRBV10-3 and J is TRBJ1-5; D not resolved. V lost 2 bases and J 1 base, leaving 15 bases between the germline ends. In germline, CDR1 is ENHRY, CDR2 SYGVKD. CDR3 length: 17 amino acids. The chain's CDR3 is CAISERAGDWSNQPQHF. CDR3 in DNA: TGTGCCATCAGTGAGAGGGCCGGGGATTGGAGCAATCAGCCCCAGCATTTT.

This clonotype has more than one count but fewer than ten. This chain connects TRBV24-1 to TRBJ1-6; the D gene is possibly TRBD1 (5 bases). This CDR3 is 14 amino acids long. V lost 7 bases to trimming and J lost 10 bases, with 16 bases between them. CDR1 and CDR2 (germline): KGHDR, SFDVKD. The CDR3 is CATRDLAGISPLHF. In DNA form, the CDR3 reads TGTGCCACCAGGGATCTGGCAGGGATCTCACCCCTCCACTTT.

This clonotype has just a few counts. The chain uses TRBV4-1 and TRBJ1-1, with 7 positions matching TRBD1. The V gene end was trimmed by 1 base and the J gene end by 4 bases; junction bases not matched to a gene: 15. The CDR3 length is 18 residues. CDR1 and CDR2 from the germline V gene are MGHRA and YSYEKL. In nucleotides, the CDR3 is TGCGCCAGCAGCCAAGGAAAAGCTCCGACAGGGTCGGGCACTGAAGCTTTCTTT. Translating gives CASSQGKAPTGSGTEAFF.

On this clonotype: A read error may explain this, as a much larger clone is one base away. J is TRBJ1-2 and V is TRBV20-1; possible D gene TRBD1, 5 bases. Between the trimmed V and J ends, which lost 6 bases and 8 bases, there was a span of 16 bases. CDR1 DFQATT and CDR2 SNEGSKA come from the germline V gene (reference sequence). The CDR3 is 12 residues long. The DNA for the CDR3 is TGCAGTGCGGACAAAGGGGTTGGAGGCTACACCTTC. Translation gives CSADKGVGGYTF.

Details on this clonotype: This may arise from a read error, as a much more abundant clone is one base away. The V call is TRBV4-1, the J call TRBJ2-3, with 7 bases matching TRBD1. The CDR3 has 13 amino acids. V was pared by 4 bases and J by 5 bases, with 3 bases of the junction left unmatched. Germline CDR1 reads MGHRA; CDR2 reads YSYEKL. CDR3 DNA: TGCGCCAGCAGCCTGGGACAGATAGATACGCAGTATTTT. It codes for CASSLGQIDTQYF.

The sample holds many counts of this clonotype. The rearrangement uses TRBV10-3 and TRBJ2-5; D gene ambiguous. Germline-derived CDR1 and CDR2 are ENHRY and SYGVKD. This CDR3 is 15 amino acids long. The ends were cut back, 4 bases at V and 2 bases at J, with 14 bases in the middle. CDR3 residues: CAISVGTGAQETQYF. DNA for the CDR3: TGTGCCATCAGTGTCGGAACGGGCGCACAAGAGACCCAGTACTTC.

At least ten counts were recorded for this clonotype. The chain has TRBV20-1 and TRBJ2-1, with 16 positions matching TRBD2. Germline assignment: CDR1 DFQATT and CDR2 SNEGSKA (reference sequence). With 0 bases clipped from V and 7 bases from J, the junction kept 3 bases outside the gene matches. The CDR3 extends over 16 amino acids. In DNA form, the CDR3 reads TGCAGTGCTAGAGAGGGGACTAGCGGGAGGGCTAATGAGCAGTTCTTC. As protein: CSAREGTSGRANEQFF.

This clonotype was found a few times. The CDR3 coding sequence is TGTGCCACCACCGGGACAGGGGATCAGCCCCAGCATTTT. Its translation is CATTGTGDQPQHF. This rearrangement joins TRBV10-3 to TRBJ1-5; 10 bases line up with TRBD1. There are 13 residues in the CDR3. The germline V gene has CDR1 ENHRY and CDR2 SYGVKD. V shed 10 bases and J 5 bases; nucleotides not matched to a gene: 5.

CDR3 sequence (DNA): TGTGCCAGCAGCTTCCGGACTAGCGGGGCTTACAATGAGCAGTTCTTC. This gives the protein CASSFRTSGAYNEQFF. The chain combines TRBV7-9 with TRBJ2-1; 12 bases match TRBD2. CDR1 SEHNR and CDR2 FQNEAQ come from the germline V gene (reference sequence). With V trimmed by 3 bases and J by 4 bases, 4 bases remained unmatched. CDR3 size: 16 residues.

The sample holds many counts of this clonotype. The V call is TRBV11-2, the J call TRBJ1-2, with unresolved D. The CDR3 is 16 amino acids. V lost 5 bases and J 8 bases, leaving 24 bases between the germline ends. Germline V CDR1 and CDR2: SGHAT, FQNNGV. Here the CDR3 reads CASSPGRDAAGRGYTF. CDR3 bases: TGTGCCAGCAGCCCCGGACGGGATGCGGCAGGCCGGGGCTACACCTTC.

This chain connects TRBV12-3 or TRBV12-4 to TRBJ2-7; D is uncertain. V lost 6 bases, J lost 3 bases, and 18 bases lay in between. The CDR3 totals 15 residues. The CDR3 here is CASRQKTSPHYEQYF. In nucleotides, the CDR3 is TGTGCCAGCAGACAAAAGACCTCACCCCACTACGAGCAGTACTTC.

The chain is built from TRBV9 and TRBJ2-3, with 8 positions matching TRBD2. This CDR3 comprises 16 residues. Trimming removed 3 bases from V and 0 bases from J; junction bases left unmatched: 6. The germline CDR1 and CDR2 sequences are SGDLS and YYNGEE. The CDR3 spells CASSARTSSSTDTQYF. The CDR3 bases are TGTGCCAGCAGCGCCCGGACTAGCAGTAGCACAGATACGCAGTATTTT. Variable domain in full (rest from reference TRBV9 and TRBJ2-3): DSGVTQTPKHLITATGQRVTLRCSPRSGDLSVYWYQQSLDQGLQFLIQYYNGEERAKGNILERFSAQQFPDLHSELNLSSLELGDSALYFCASSARTSSSTDTQYFGPGTRLTVL.

V and J are TRBV20-1 and TRBJ2-3, with D unresolved. CDR3 size: 10 residues. CDR1 and CDR2 (germline): DFQATT, SNEGSKA (reference sequence). The germline V and J ends were trimmed by 7 bases and 4 bases, with 6 bases remaining between them. CDR3 region: CSVDADTQYF. The CDR3 DNA follows: TGCAGTGTGGATGCAGATACGCAGTATTTT.

This rearrangement joins TRBV19 to TRBJ2-1; TRBD2 matches at 8 bases. CDR3 length: 16 residues. J gave up 8 bases and V 4 bases, and 13 bases lay outside the gene matches. Per germline, CDR1 LNHDA and CDR2 SQIVND (reference sequence). The CDR3 reads CASSTTRAGGLDEQFF. The CDR3 DNA sequence: TGTGCCAGTAGTACTACTAGGGCGGGAGGATTGGATGAGCAGTTCTTC.

The table lists this clonotype with many counts. The genes are TRBV29-1 and TRBJ2-5; possible D gene TRBD2, 5 bases. Germline CDR1 reads SQVTM; CDR2 reads ANQGSEA. V dropped 6 bases and J dropped 9 bases, with 14 bases sitting between them. The CDR3 sequence is 11 residues long. CDR3 region: CSVRKSGPQYF. The CDR3 DNA follows: TGCAGCGTCCGAAAGAGCGGACCCCAGTACTTC.

In this sample, this clonotype turned up many times. The rearrangement links TRBV6-1 to TRBJ2-7; D is unresolved. Trimming took 5 bases from V and 0 from J, leaving 11 bases between them. CDR3 length: 14 residues. Germline CDR1 is MNHNS and CDR2 is SASEGT. This CDR3 is CASSPGYGSYEQYF. The CDR3 nucleotides are TGTGCCAGCAGTCCGGGTTACGGCTCCTACGAGCAGTACTTC.

The V gene is TRBV20-1, the J gene TRBJ2-5; D ambiguous. V was shortened by 5 bases and J by 5 bases, with 9 bases between the two germline ends. This CDR3 spans 11 amino acids. The germline gives CDR1 DFQATT, CDR2 SNEGSKA (reference sequence). The CDR3 protein is CSALIKETQYF. The DNA for the CDR3 is TGCAGTGCTCTGATCAAGGAGACCCAGTACTTC.

The rearrangement links TRBV12-3 or TRBV12-4 to TRBJ2-2, with TRBD2 matching over 15 bases. The CDR3 totals 17 residues. J was trimmed by 4 bases and V by 5 bases; bases with no gene match: 5. The CDR3 spells CASSGLAGGPGTGELFF. The CDR3 DNA follows: TGTGCCAGCAGTGGACTAGCGGGAGGGCCAGGCACCGGGGAGCTGTTTTTT.

The sample holds a few counts of this clonotype. This rearrangement joins TRBV12-3 or TRBV12-4 to TRBJ1-1; D possibly corresponds to TRBD1 (6 bases). The CDR3 runs to 15 residues. V was pared by 5 bases and J by 3 bases, with 16 bases between. The CDR3 nucleotides read TGTGCCAGCAGTCCATCAGGGGCGCCGGACACTGAAGCTTTCTTT. Protein sequence: CASSPSGAPDTEAFF.